This T cell receptor beta chain came from a study of blood T cell repertoires in COVID-19 (dated by TCRdb to about 2020). About the investigation overall: Collaborator samples came from the United States, Italy and Spain and covered acute and convalescent phases of COVID-19. Samples were obtained from the ongoing ImmuneRACE study (first 160 participants) and from roughly 1,300 subjects provided by 6 global collaborators. Sample metadata almost always included a de-identified subject ID, COVID-19 status, age in years and sex. A freely available public database, intended as a resource for researchers studying the immune response to SARS-CoV-2, is where the repertoires were released. Where available, HLA class I and class II types were taken from metadata supplied by the sample provider and were not determined by assay-based typing. Subjects who had been exposed to COVID-19, were actively infected with it, or had recovered from it provided the deeply sampled blood TCRbeta repertoires that made up the dataset. The prospective study material was composed of cDNA or gDNA derived from T cells, B-cell-depleted T cells, or PBMCs.

On this clone: This clone's antigen is unknown. No per-base quality is available; no much larger clone lies one base away.

V was cut back by 2 bases and J by 2 bases, leaving a gap of 14 bases between them. CDR1 and CDR2 are drawn from the germline V gene: SGHRS, YFSETQ. From cysteine to phenylalanine, the CDR3 is 15 amino acids long. Only the CDR3 region is kept as DNA, spanning 45 bases read in frame from base 1. General study outcomes and caveats: The quantity of clinical and demographic metadata differed by source and by participant and was supplied without curation.

One collaborating source in Seattle enrolled patients while the patients were actively infected and followed the patients over time throughout the course of disease. Each collaborating institution followed its own protocols to collect whole blood in K2EDTA tubes. Collaborator samples were shipped for TCRbeta analysis as frozen whole blood, isolated PBMCs, or DNA extracted from either sample type. TCRbeta CDR3 regions were amplified from genomic DNA using the immunoSEQ Assay, a bias-controlled multiplex PCR. The paper's data handling went like this. Within the assay, amplification of reference gene primers was used to estimate how many nucleated cells each sample contained. To quantify the absolute abundance of each unique TCRbeta CDR3 rearrangement, sequence reads were collapsed and filtered. Productive Simpson clonality was computed per sample as the square root of Simpson's diversity index over productive rearrangements. The table comes from immuneACCESS by way of TCRdb, which keeps in-frame sequences with V and J called. Part of the clones is missing from these tables; in studies checked, under half for an unresolved V gene and the rest for unknown reasons. Clone size and V and J calls were adopted from that table, with D and trimming inferred from the DNA. Within this sample are about 180,000 clones, with 80% to 85% of them counted one time only. Over 6% of the sample comes from the top ten.

The sequence was obtained from a woman in her 70s with COVID-19, enrolled during active disease. Specimen: peripheral blood. The chain was built from TRBV5-1 and TRBJ2-7; the best D guess is TRBD2, with 6 bases matching. The encoded CDR3 is CASSLLGSLTYEQYF. The DNA sequence is given as TGCGCCAGCAGCTTACTCGGGAGTCTCACCTACGAGCAGTACTTC. Extended through the reference TRBV5-1 and TRBJ2-7 proteins, this CDR3 yields the full variable domain: KAGVTQTPRYLIKTRGQQVTLSCSPISGHRSVSWYQQTPGQGLQFLFEYFSETQRNKGNFPGRFSGRQFSNSRSEMNVSTLELGDSALYLCASSLLGSLTYEQYFGPGTRLTVT.